Following are 27 T cell receptor beta chains from one sample sequenced in a study of T-cell memory formation after mild COVID-19. Each CDR3 protein gets one entry after TCRdb re-called the 5' RACE reads with MiXCR. The table lists over 450,000 distinct CDR3 sequences, roughly 20% of them singletons. The material sequenced was PBMCs or a T cell subset sorted from them (not recorded which). Receptors were obtained from an adult woman who had mild COVID-19 (a few samples of this study predate the infection). Cell type and time point are not known.

The rearrangement uses TRBV13 and TRBJ2-5; 8 nucleotides line up with TRBD1. The germline gives CDR1 PRHDT, CDR2 FYEKMQ (reference sequence). Trimming removed 5 bases from V and 2 bases from J; junction bases left unmatched: 7. The CDR3 is made up of 15 amino acids. CDR3 residues: CASSAGQGIQETQYF. In DNA form, the CDR3 reads TGTGCCAGCAGCGCCGGACAGGGAATACAAGAGACCCAGTACTTC. Combining the CDR3 with reference TRBV13 and TRBJ2-5 gives the whole variable domain AAGVIQSPRHLIKEKRETATLKCYPIPRHDTVYWYQQGPGQDPQFLISFYEKMQSDKGSIPDRFSAQQFSDYHSELNMSSLELGDSALYFCASSAGQGIQETQYFGPGTRLLVL.

V is TRBV5-1 and J is TRBJ1-1, with TRBD1 identical over 8 bases. Trimming cost V 1 base and J 1 base; bases outside gene matches: 3. Per germline, CDR1 SGHRS and CDR2 YFSETQ. The CDR3 is 15 amino acids. DNA of the CDR3: TGCGCCAGCAGCTTGTGGACAGGGTCGAACACTGAAGCTTTCTTT. Its translation is CASSLWTGSNTEAFF.

The chain combines TRBV12-3 or TRBV12-4 with TRBJ2-1, with 12 bases identical to TRBD2. CDR3 length: 16 residues. Germline trimming cut 5 bases from V and 9 bases from J; bases unmatched to any gene: 11. CDR3 DNA sequence: TGTGCCAGCAGTCCCATCGGACTAGCGGGGAAGGGTGAGCAGTTCTTC. Translating it yields CASSPIGLAGKGEQFF.

This chain uses TRBV25-1 with TRBJ2-7; 10 nucleotides agree with TRBD2. CDR1 and CDR2 from the germline V gene are MGHDK and SYGVNS. This CDR3 has 17 amino acids. Trimming cost V 1 base and J 0 bases; bases outside gene matches: 6. CDR3 DNA: TGTGCCAGCAGTGAATCCCCCGGGACTAGCGTCTCCTACGAGCAGTACTTC. Translation: CASSESPGTSVSYEQYF.

V and J are TRBV5-1 and TRBJ2-1, with 7 bases fitting TRBD1. CDR1 and CDR2 from the germline V gene are SGHRS and YFSETQ. Trimming removed 3 bases from V and 4 bases from J; junction bases left unmatched: 7. The CDR3 sequence is 15 residues long. The CDR3 bases are TGCGCCAGCAGCTCCCGCGGACAGGAGTACAATGAGCAGTTCTTC. Translation: CASSSRGQEYNEQFF.

The chain joins TRBV5-4 to TRBJ2-1; 8 nucleotides agree with TRBD2. The CDR3 covers 14 residues. V lost 6 bases, J lost 7 bases, and 9 bases stayed unmatched. Germline assignment: CDR1 SGHNT and CDR2 YYREEE (reference sequence). CDR3 sequence reads: CASTGGGRLNEQFF. DNA for the CDR3: TGTGCCAGCACCGGCGGGGGGCGCTTAAATGAGCAGTTCTTC.

This clonotype was found a few times. The genes are TRBV20-1 and TRBJ2-7; 13 bases match TRBD2. The CDR3 runs 18 residues. The V gene end was trimmed by 0 bases and the J gene end by 1 base; junction bases not matched to a gene: 9. The germline V gene has CDR1 DFQATT and CDR2 SNEGSKA (reference sequence). The CDR3, as DNA: TGCAGTGCTAGAGATCGCGTCACTAGCGGGAGGGTTTCCTACGAGCAGTACTTC. Translated: CSARDRVTSGRVSYEQYF.

This clonotype was counted at least ten times. The chain couples TRBV24-1 to TRBJ1-3; D is perhaps TRBD1 (5 bases). V gave up 2 bases and J gave up 2 bases, with 12 bases separating them. The CDR3 covers 16 residues. The germline gives CDR1 KGHDR, CDR2 SFDVKD. CDR3 sequence: CATSDSRGGPGNTIYF. The CDR3 DNA reads TGTGCCACCAGTGATTCAAGGGGAGGCCCTGGAAACACCATATATTTT.

The CDR3 DNA follows: TGTGCCAGCAGCCCTGGTCCGGGACTAGCGGGAAAATCCCCCCATGAGCAGTTCTTC. It translates to CASSPGPGLAGKSPHEQFF. This chain joins TRBV7-6 and TRBJ2-1; the match to TRBD2 covers 13 bases. Germline CDR1 reads SGHVS; CDR2 reads FNYEAQ. V shed 5 bases and J 8 bases; nucleotides not matched to a gene: 18. The CDR3 consists of 19 residues. Together with reference TRBV7-6 and TRBJ2-1, the CDR3 gives the full variable domain: GAGVSQSPRYKVTKRGQDVALRCDPISGHVSLYWYRQALGQGPEFLTYFNYEAQQDKSGLPNDRFSAERPEGSISTLTIQRTEQRDSAMYRCASSPGPGLAGKSPHEQFFGPGTRLTVL.

The chain recombines TRBV30 with TRBJ2-1; D remains unclear. Germline CDR1 GTSNPN, CDR2 SVGIG (reference sequence). CDR3 size: 14 residues. V was trimmed by 0 bases and J by 4 bases, leaving 10 bases between them. The CDR3, as DNA: TGTGCCTGGAGTGTGGGCAAAGGGTACAATGAGCAGTTCTTC. It translates to CAWSVGKGYNEQFF.

This clonotype has only a few counts. V usage is TRBV12-5 and J usage is TRBJ1-2; D is undetermined. Germline assignment: CDR1 LGHNT and CDR2 FRNRAP. CDR3 length: 15 amino acids. V lost 0 bases, J lost 8 bases, and 16 bases lay in between. In DNA, the CDR3 is TGTGCTAGTGGTTTGGTACAAGGGAAGGCGGTCGGCTACACCTTC. Translated: CASGLVQGKAVGYTF.

This clonotype was seen a few times. CDR3 DNA: TGTGCCACCAGCAGCGAGGAATATCGGAGAAACACCATATATTTT. It translates to CATSSEEYRRNTIYF. The V call is TRBV15, the J call TRBJ1-3; D remains unclear. Germline CDR1 is LNHNV and CDR2 is YYDKDF (reference sequence). This CDR3 comprises 15 residues. Trimming pared 3 bases from V and 5 bases from J, leaving 14 bases between.

This clonotype has more than one count but fewer than ten. The chain has TRBV29-1 and TRBJ1-2; D is uncertain. This CDR3 contains 13 residues. Germline CDR1 and CDR2: SQVTM and ANQGSEA. Trimming took 4 bases from V and 5 from J, leaving 14 bases between them. CDR3 sequence reads: CSVGGNAGYGYTF. In DNA form, the CDR3 reads TGCAGCGTTGGTGGCAACGCGGGGTATGGCTACACCTTC.

This clonotype was counted between two and nine times. V usage is TRBV6-5 and J usage is TRBJ2-3; 7 bases are shared with TRBD2. The CDR3 runs 13 residues. V shed 6 bases, J shed 4 bases, and the junction held 4 bases outside the gene matches. The germline gives CDR1 MNHEY, CDR2 SVGAGI. The CDR3 DNA reads as TGTGCCAGCAGCCGCGGGAGCCCAGATACGCAGTATTTT. Translation gives CASSRGSPDTQYF.

The rearrangement uses TRBV3-1 and TRBJ2-7, with 7 bases identical to TRBD2. The V and J ends lost 5 bases and 5 bases, in that order; junction bases with no gene match: 6. CDR1 is LGHDT and CDR2 is YNNKEL in the germline V gene (reference sequence). This CDR3 is built from 13 residues. The CDR3 protein is CASSMREYHEQYF. The CDR3 DNA is TGTGCCAGCAGCATGCGGGAGTACCACGAGCAGTACTTC.

This clonotype was observed at least ten times. The chain employs TRBV5-6 and TRBJ2-1; the D gene is possibly TRBD2 (5 bases). Germline CDR1 reads SGHDT; CDR2 reads YYEEEE. V gave up 4 bases and J gave up 8 bases, with 19 bases separating them. This CDR3 region has 15 residues. The CDR3 coding sequence is TGTGCCAGCAGCCTGCCCAGGCTGTGGCGGGATGAGCAGTTCTTC. This translates into CASSLPRLWRDEQFF.

A few counts support this clonotype. The V and J genes are TRBV5-1 and TRBJ2-3; no firm D call. V was shortened by 4 bases and J by 2 bases, with 11 bases between the two germline ends. The CDR3 consists of 14 residues. In germline, CDR1 is SGHRS, CDR2 YFSETQ. The CDR3 bases are TGCGCCAGCAGCGCTGATGTGTACACAGATACGCAGTATTTT. This sequence encodes CASSADVYTDTQYF.

The V call is TRBV10-3, the J call TRBJ1-5; 8 nucleotides align to TRBD1. The V segment lost 7 bases and the J segment 0 bases; nucleotides outside the gene matches: 2. This CDR3 has 14 amino acids. Germline-derived CDR1 and CDR2 are ENHRY and SYGVKD. CDR3 nucleotides: TGTGCCATCAAGGACAGGGATAGCAATCAGCCCCAGCATTTT. It is translated as CAIKDRDSNQPQHF.

The chain couples TRBV12-3 or TRBV12-4 to TRBJ2-5; D is perhaps TRBD2 (7 bases). The CDR3 is 17 residues long. V dropped 4 bases and J dropped 1 base, with 19 bases sitting between them. CDR3 sequence reads: CASSSTIRGAAQETQYF. The CDR3, as DNA: TGTGCCAGCAGTTCCACAATCCGGGGGGCAGCCCAAGAGACCCAGTACTTC.

The CDR3 bases are TGTGCCAGCAGCCAAGTAGCGGCTAACTATGGCTACACCTTC. Translating gives CASSQVAANYGYTF. The chain links TRBV14 to TRBJ1-2; D unresolved. Trimming stripped 1 base from V and 0 bases from J, with 6 bases between. CDR1 and CDR2 from the germline V gene are SGHDN and FVKESK. CDR3 length: 14 amino acids. The whole variable domain, filled in from reference TRBV14 and TRBJ1-2, reads EAGVTQFPSHSVIEKGQTVTLRCDPISGHDNLYWYRRVMGKEIKFLLHFVKESKQDESGMPNNRFLAERTGGTYSTLKVQPAELEDSGVYFCASSQVAANYGYTFGSGTRLTVV.

At least ten counts were recorded for this clonotype. The gene calls are TRBV7-9 and TRBJ2-3, with 9 bases that match TRBD2. This CDR3 contains 17 residues. With 4 bases clipped from V and 3 bases from J, the junction kept 11 bases outside the gene matches. Germline V lookup: CDR1 SEHNR, CDR2 FQNEAQ (reference sequence). The CDR3 is CASSSPLAGRATDTQYF. CDR3 coding DNA: TGTGCCAGCAGCTCGCCCCTAGCGGGAAGAGCGACAGATACGCAGTATTTT. Together with reference TRBV7-9 and TRBJ2-3, the CDR3 gives the full variable domain: DTGVSQNPRHKITKRGQNVTFRCDPISEHNRLYWYRQTLGQGPEFLTYFQNEAQLEKSRLLSDRFSAERPKGSFSTLEIQRTEQGDSAMYLCASSSPLAGRATDTQYFGPGTRLTVL.

The chain joins TRBV19 to TRBJ1-1; TRBD1 might be the D (6 bases). Germline CDR1 and CDR2: LNHDA and SQIVND (reference sequence). The CDR3 runs 13 residues. V was cut by 6 bases and J by 0 bases, with 8 bases left in between. CDR3 amino acids: CASRDRLNTEAFF. The CDR3, as DNA: TGTGCCAGTAGGGACAGACTGAACACTGAAGCTTTCTTT.

J is TRBJ2-5 and V is TRBV4-1, with TRBD1 matching 7 bases. This CDR3 contains 16 residues. V was clipped by 0 bases and J by 4 bases; unmatched bases: 8. Germline lookup yields CDR1 MGHRA and CDR2 YSYEKL. The CDR3 protein is CASSQEEWTGGETQYF. DNA for the CDR3: TGCGCCAGCAGCCAAGAAGAATGGACAGGAGGAGAGACCCAGTACTTC.

The chain has TRBV6-4 and TRBJ2-2; no reliable D call. The CDR3 is 14 residues long. Germline V gene sequence: CDR1 MRHNA, CDR2 SNTAGT. V was cut by 2 bases and J by 3 bases, with 7 bases left in between. The CDR3 DNA reads TGTGCCAGCAGTGACAGGGCGGACACCGGGGAGCTGTTTTTT. Amino acid sequence: CASSDRADTGELFF.

The V gene is TRBV27, the J gene TRBJ2-2; D possibly corresponds to TRBD2 (6 bases). Germline V gene data show CDR1 as MNHEY and CDR2 as SMNVEV (reference sequence). CDR3 size: 12 residues. V lost 7 bases to trimming and J lost 7 bases, with 10 bases between them. The CDR3 here is CASKPGSGELFF. The CDR3 DNA is TGTGCCAGCAAACCCGGGAGCGGGGAGCTGTTTTTT.

The chain carries TRBV5-6 and TRBJ2-1; D uncertain. V was clipped by 1 base and J by 9 bases, with 11 bases between them. Germline CDR1 reads SGHDT; CDR2 reads YYEEEE. CDR3 length: 13 residues. CDR3 in amino acids: CASSLRPAAEQFF. As DNA, the CDR3 is TGTGCCAGCAGCTTGAGGCCGGCGGCTGAGCAGTTCTTC.

This clonotype appeared a few times. This chain links TRBV5-1 with TRBJ2-7; D uncertain. Germline V gene lookup returns CDR1 SGHRS and CDR2 YFSETQ. Trimming took off 4 bases at V and 0 bases at J, with 8 bases between the two ends. The CDR3 is made up of 13 amino acids. CDR3 in DNA: TGCGCCAGCAGCCAAGAAAACTCCTACGAGCAGTACTTC. Encoded protein: CASSQENSYEQYF.